This is a list of T cell receptor beta chains from one sample in a study of T cells in Graves' hyperthyroidism and ophthalmopathy. TCRdb used MiXCR to reprocess the multiplex PCR reads, holding one entry per CDR3 protein. The repertoire holds 480,000 or so distinct CDR3 sequences, over 35% seen once, with about two fifths in the top ten. Sequencing used peripheral blood or thyroid tissue (not recorded which). These receptors all stem from an adult woman with Graves' disease, either hyperthyroidism or ophthalmopathy (not recorded which). The conserved cysteine and the conserved F or W are not part of the CDR3 here. Fields, in order: V gene, clone size, CDR3 protein. Rows give clone size only sometimes, using once, few, many, or a class for an expanded clone.

V: TRBV9
size: -
CDR3: ASSQGGLGNTEAF

V: TRBV7-2
size: -
CDR3: ASSYSGGGITEAF

V: TRBV24-1
size: once
CDR3: ATSPTRGGYEQY

V: TRBV10-3
size: -
CDR3: AIGGLAVLGPNNYGYT

V: TRBV19
size: -
CDR3: ASEDRGATNEKLF

V: TRBV9
size: -
CDR3: ASSPSGQGDSEANVLT

V: TRBV4-1
size: many
CDR3: ASSQTPQEETQY

V: TRBV10-3
size: many
CDR3: AISGGTGAEAF

V: TRBV6-4
size: -
CDR3: ARGEDLGHHVTPSGANVLT

V: TRBV20-1
size: -
CDR3: SAASGGSSYEQY

V: TRBV10-2
size: -
CDR3: ASSQDAGEEETQY

V: TRBV19
size: many
CDR3: ASSITGGNTGELF

V: TRBV27
size: -
CDR3: ASSLLPRLTYEQY

V: TRBV19
size: many
CDR3: ASSIVGTGSTEAF

V: TRBV11-2
size: -
CDR3: ASSLNDVYEQY

V: TRBV7-2
size: few
CDR3: ASSPDWSINEQF

V: TRBV11-2
size: many
CDR3: ASSLGNPYGYT

V: TRBV7-6
size: -
CDR3: ASSPRDREDGELF

V: TRBV10-3
size: -
CDR3: AISEEKLF

V: TRBV9
size: once
CDR3: ASSSGAGLEQY

V: TRBV5-5
size: many
CDR3: ASSFNMPGTDTQY

V: TRBV18
size: few
CDR3: ASSPSSEETQY

V: TRBV5-1
size: once
CDR3: ASSLGFGYGYT

V: TRBV20-1
size: few
CDR3: SARRGGSQETQY

V: TRBV6-5
size: many
CDR3: ASSYIRGKNSGANVLT

V: TRBV15
size: -
CDR3: ASSSSGALPDTQY

V: TRBV10-3
size: many
CDR3: AISESGSGIYEQY

V: TRBV19
size: -
CDR3: ASTAVNTGELF

V: TRBV7-2
size: -
CDR3: ASSLIWDRDYGYT

V: TRBV7-9
size: few
CDR3: ASSTRQGTGANVLT

V: TRBV10-3
size: few
CDR3: AIMDTGDVTEAF

V: TRBV30
size: few
CDR3: AWRSAASSSYNSPLH

V: TRBV4-1
size: once
CDR3: ASSQTGSGTQPQH

V: TRBV11-2
size: -
CDR3: ASSFREGVEQY

V: TRBV2
size: -
CDR3: ASSEGGRGNTEAF

V: TRBV12-3/TRBV12-4
size: -
CDR3: ASSLTAGGGGYEQY

V: TRBV4-1
size: many
CDR3: ASSQDHSGRYT

V: TRBV7-6
size: many
CDR3: ASSPLSIQAGTSLGTQY

V: TRBV10-3
size: -
CDR3: AISLVSGELL

V: TRBV15
size: -
CDR3: ATSREPGDNTGELF

V: TRBV7-2
size: -
CDR3: ASSLLSIYEQY

V: TRBV15
size: -
CDR3: ATSRQGRLIEQY

V: TRBV7-3
size: -
CDR3: ASSLQEGKLF

V: TRBV7-9
size: -
CDR3: ASSSPNPGDGYT

V: TRBV20-1
size: -
CDR3: SARDPGLAGNYEQY

V: TRBV10-3
size: few
CDR3: AISAPNGSNEKLF

V: TRBV6-5
size: many
CDR3: ASAPAGRYEQY

V: TRBV3-1
size: -
CDR3: AISSPERRVTEAF

V: TRBV19
size: few
CDR3: ASSTGGQGLYGYT

V: TRBV20-1
size: -
CDR3: SATAGNCGYT

V: TRBV15
size: few
CDR3: ATSRAGSGRWGELF

V: TRBV2
size: few
CDR3: ASRGFGQPQH

V: TRBV7-2
size: -
CDR3: ASSPRDRGYSPLH

V: TRBV7-8
size: -
CDR3: ASSPMGSGHINQEQY

V: TRBV10-3
size: -
CDR3: AISEPTLYEQY

V: TRBV13
size: few
CDR3: ASSLASGSYNEQF

V: TRBV24-1
size: -
CDR3: ATADRGGT